The entry below gives a single TCR beta chain sequence along with its context. These data originate in a study of control samples from healthy donors and cancer patients. Assay: immunoSEQ multiplex PCR; the TCRdb copy retains only in-frame clones and omits some. The sample yields about 150,000 clones, approximately 96% seen once. Germline CDR1 and CDR2: SGHVS and FQNEAQ. The V end was cut by 1 base, the J end by 9 bases, with 7 bases between. The CDR3 runs to 12 residues. Sequenced: blood. This receptor was taken from a man between 35 and 55 years old in good health. This chain joins TRBV7-8 and TRBJ1-5; D ambiguous. The CDR3, as DNA: TGTGCCAGCAGCTTAGAGGGCTGGCCCCAGCATTTT. It yields the protein CASSLEGWPQHF.